The present TCR beta chain was sequenced within a study of cytomegalovirus exposure and HLA in healthy donors. The donors formed part of the approximately 130-subject validation cohort, distinct from the approximately 670-subject first cohort. Points from the study as a whole: In vitro work confirmed that three CMV-associated chains recognize CMV antigens.

This clone was seen a few times. No antigen is known for it. Profiling relied on immunoSEQ multiplex PCR, and the TCRdb table lists in-frame clones only, not all of them. The sample lists about 220,000 clones; about 91% were seen once. CDR3 length equals 20 residues. The germline V gene has CDR1 SNHLY and CDR2 FYNNEI. The junction had 23 bases not matched to a gene; V was cut back by 7 bases and J by 0 bases. What was sequenced was PBMCs. This chain connects TRBV2 to TRBJ1-1; 7 bases align to TRBD1. The clonotype originates from a woman aged 18-30 years in good health and CMV-seronegative. CDR3 coding DNA: TGTGCCAGCAAGAGTGTATCTAGACAGGGAAGGATGTTCATGAACACTGAAGCTTTCTTT. Its translation is CASKSVSRQGRMFMNTEAFF.